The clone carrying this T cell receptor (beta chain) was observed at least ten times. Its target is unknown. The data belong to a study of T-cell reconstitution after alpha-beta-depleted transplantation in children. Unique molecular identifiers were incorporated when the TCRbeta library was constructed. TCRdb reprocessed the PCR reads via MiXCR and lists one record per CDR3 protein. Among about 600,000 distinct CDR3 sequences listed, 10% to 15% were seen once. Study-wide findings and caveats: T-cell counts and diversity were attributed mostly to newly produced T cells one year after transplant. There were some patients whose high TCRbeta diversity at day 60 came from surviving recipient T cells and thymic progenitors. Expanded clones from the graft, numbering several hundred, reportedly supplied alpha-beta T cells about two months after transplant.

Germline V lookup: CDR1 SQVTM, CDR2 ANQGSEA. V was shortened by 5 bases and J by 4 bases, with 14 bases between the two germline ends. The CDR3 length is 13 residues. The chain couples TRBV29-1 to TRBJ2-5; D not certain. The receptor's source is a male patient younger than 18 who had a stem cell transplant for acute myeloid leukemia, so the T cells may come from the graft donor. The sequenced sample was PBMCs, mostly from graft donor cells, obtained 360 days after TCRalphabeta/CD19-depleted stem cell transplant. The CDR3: CSVTLIVGETQYF. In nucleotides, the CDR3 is TGCAGCGTTACTCTTATCGTTGGAGAGACCCAGTACTTC. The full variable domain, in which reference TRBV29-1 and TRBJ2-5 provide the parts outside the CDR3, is SAVISQKPSRDICQRGTSLTIQCQVDSQVTMMFWYRQQPGQSLTLIATANQGSEATYESGFVIDKFPISRPNLTFSTLTVSNMSPEDSSIYLCSVTLIVGETQYFGPGTRLLVL.